The 5 T cell receptor beta chains in this list originate from one sample, sequenced in a study of beta chain features in type 1 diabetes. Study observations and caveats: In every one of the four CD4+ subsets, TCRB CDR3s were moderately but significantly shorter in Type 1 diabetes patients.

As every portion of the isolated RNA was reverse transcribed, the sequencing read expressed TCRB transcripts. The protocol was immunoSEQ multiplex PCR, while the TCRdb copy is restricted to in-frame clones and leaves out a portion. The sample comprises about 650,000 clones, approximately 13% of which are singletons, and 0.095% to 0.15% rests with the top ten. These receptors' antigens are unknown. The sample comprised naive CD4+ T cells from blood. The origin of the receptors is a man aged 25-45 years with type 1 diabetes.

This clone has only a few counts. The genes are TRBV10-2 and TRBJ2-5; 12 bases map to TRBD2. CDR1 is WSHSY and CDR2 is SAAADI in the germline V gene. The CDR3 spans 14 residues. Trimming removed 2 bases from V and 13 bases from J; junction bases left unmatched: 8. CDR3 amino acids: CASSEASGGVPSYF. The CDR3 DNA is TGCGCCAGCAGTGAGGCTAGCGGGGGGGTTCCCTCGTACTTC.

In its sample, this clone was seen a few times. V gene TRBV28 combines with J gene TRBJ2-3; D gene uncertain. Germline V gene sequence: CDR1 MDHEN, CDR2 SYDVKM. The CDR3 length is 13 residues. V gave up 2 bases and J gave up 4 bases, with 7 bases separating them. Here the CDR3 DNA reads TGTGCCAGCAGTTTAAATGGCGCAGATACGCAGTATTTT. Amino acids: CASSLNGADTQYF.

The chain has TRBV5-1 and TRBJ1-5; TRBD1 aligns across 8 bases. The CDR3 loop spans 14 amino acids. With 4 bases clipped from V and 6 bases from J, the junction kept 6 bases outside the gene matches. The germline V gene has CDR1 SGHRS and CDR2 YFSETQ. Written as DNA, the CDR3 is TGCGCCAGCAGCCTGGGGGACAGGTCTCAGCCCCAGCATTTT. It is translated as CASSLGDRSQPQHF.

This clone was seen only a few times. The rearrangement joins TRBV11-1 to TRBJ2-1; 9 positions agree with TRBD1. In germline, CDR1 is SGHAT, CDR2 FQDESV (reference sequence). The J segment lost 3 bases and the V segment lost 1 base, leaving 7 bases of the junction unmatched. This CDR3 contains 17 residues. The CDR3 nucleotides read TGTGCCAGCAGCTTAGGGTCGGGGACAGGGAGCTACAATGAGCAGTTCTTC. This gives the protein CASSLGSGTGSYNEQFF.

This clone was counted a few times. The chain combines TRBV19 with TRBJ1-3, with D uncertain. Germline-derived CDR1 and CDR2 are LNHDA and SQIVND (reference sequence). The CDR3 spans 17 residues. Trimming stripped 5 bases from V and 0 bases from J, with 17 bases between. This chain's CDR3 is CASSVRFHATSGNTIYF. CDR3 bases: TGTGCCAGTAGTGTCCGGTTTCATGCGACCTCTGGAAACACCATATATTTT.